One and the same sample provided the 7 T cell receptor beta chains below, sequenced in a study of PD-1 blockade in mismatch repair-deficient tumors. Using immunoSEQ multiplex PCR, the repertoire was profiled, and TCRdb retains in-frame clones only, with some absent. The sample has about 67,000 clones, about 72% seen once. The sample was peripheral blood, taken 2 weeks after starting pembrolizumab. The receptors shown here come from an adult with mismatch repair-deficient cancer.

V usage is TRBV6-5 and J usage is TRBJ2-7, with 11 nucleotides matching TRBD2. There are 14 residues in the CDR3. Germline CDR1 MNHEY, CDR2 SVGAGI. The V segment lost 8 bases and the J segment 1 base; nucleotides outside the gene matches: 4. The CDR3 DNA reads TGTGCCAGCGGATTAGCGGGAGGGTCCTACGAGCAGTACTTC. Its protein is CASGLAGGSYEQYF.

This sequence joins TRBV5-1 and TRBJ1-3; no firm D call. The CDR3 has 16 residues. Germline assignment: CDR1 SGHRS and CDR2 YFSETQ. Trimming removed 2 bases from V and 0 bases from J, with 12 bases in between. The chain's CDR3 is CASSLAGGISGNTIYF. The CDR3, as DNA: TGCGCCAGCAGCTTAGCAGGAGGCATCTCTGGAAACACCATATATTTT. The full variable domain, in which reference TRBV5-1 and TRBJ1-3 provide the parts outside the CDR3, is KAGVTQTPRYLIKTRGQQVTLSCSPISGHRSVSWYQQTPGQGLQFLFEYFSETQRNKGNFPGRFSGRQFSNSRSEMNVSTLELGDSALYLCASSLAGGISGNTIYFGEGSWLTVV.

The chain recombines TRBV7-9 with TRBJ2-7; TRBD2 matches at 12 bases. Germline CDR1 reads SEHNR; CDR2 reads FQNEAQ (reference sequence). The junction had 6 bases not matched to a gene; V was cut back by 5 bases and J by 7 bases. This CDR3 has 14 amino acids. The CDR3 is CASSQGLAGDEQYF. The CDR3 nucleotides are TGTGCCAGCAGCCAGGGACTAGCGGGTGATGAGCAGTACTTC.

The rearrangement links TRBV2 to TRBJ1-1; D is possibly TRBD1 (5 bases). V was clipped by 6 bases and J by 6 bases, with 14 bases between them. CDR3 length equals 13 residues. Looked up from germline, CDR1 is SNHLY and CDR2 is FYNNEI. CDR3 coding DNA: TGTGCCAGCAGAGGACACCCTGGCGCTGAAGCTTTCTTT. Protein sequence: CASRGHPGAEAFF.

The rearrangement joins TRBV7-9 to TRBJ1-4, with TRBD1 identical over 7 bases. CDR3 length equals 16 residues. Per germline, CDR1 SEHNR and CDR2 FQNEAQ (reference sequence). With V trimmed by 4 bases and J by 6 bases, 11 bases remained unmatched. The CDR3 sequence is CASSSPPGQRDEKLFF. CDR3 DNA sequence: TGTGCCAGCAGCTCTCCTCCGGGACAGAGAGATGAAAAACTGTTTTTT.

The chain has TRBV7-9 and TRBJ1-4; a possible D gene is TRBD1 (5 bases). This CDR3 contains 14 residues. In germline, CDR1 is SEHNR, CDR2 FQNEAQ (reference sequence). Trimming stripped 2 bases from V and 3 bases from J, with 7 bases between. The CDR3 reads CASSLLGANEKLFF. CDR3 bases: TGTGCCAGCAGCTTATTAGGGGCTAATGAAAAACTGTTTTTT.

In DNA, the CDR3 is TGTGCCAGCAGCTTGGAGCCAGCGGGGTCTGGGGCCAACGTCCTGACTTTC. It codes for CASSLEPAGSGANVLTF. This chain uses TRBV5-4 with TRBJ2-6; TRBD2 aligns across 7 bases. Germline CDR1 SGHNT, CDR2 YYREEE (reference sequence). This CDR3 has 17 residues. Trimming took 0 bases from V and 1 from J; bases not matched to a gene: 4.